This paragraph covers one TCR beta chain sequence. Its antigen target is currently unknown. No base quality values were provided; no much bigger clone lies one nucleotide off. The sample is drawn from a study of T cell responses to AZD1222 COVID-19 vaccine (dated by TCRdb to 2020 to 2023). The study in broad terms: A total of 230 to 250 trial participants underwent TCR sequencing, of whom about 210 had received two doses of AZD1222 and approximately 25 had received two doses of the MenACWY control vaccine. Enrollment into the trials was organized by age into subgroups of 18-55, 56-69 and 70-plus years, and those subgroups contained roughly 150, 30 and 60 TCR-sequenced participants, respectively.

The time point label corresponds to: about 28 days (+/-7) after the second vaccine dose. AZD1222 recipients with second doses at about 4 weeks or about 12 weeks were pooled, because spike-specific TCR depth and breadth did not differ between schedules. The vaccinee samples were drawn from two UK trials, COV001 and COV002, one of which was a single-blind randomized controlled phase 2/3 trial testing AZD1222 (ChAdOx1 nCoV-19) in healthy adults. For TCRbeta chain sequencing, PBMC samples from trial participants were taken at day 0 and at day 28 after the second dose. Unmatched junction bases come to 8, with V trimmed by 6 bases and J by 7 bases. The CDR3 holds 14 amino acids from the cysteine to the phenylalanine. Kept here is only the CDR3 DNA, which spans 42 bases and is read in frame from base 1. CDR1 MDHEN and CDR2 SYDVKM are derived from the germline V gene. The CDR3 regions of human TCRbeta chains were subjected to immunosequencing. From the authors' description of their analysis: Repertoire TCRs were matched against a reference library of SARS-CoV-2-specific TCRs generated with the MIRA antigen-specificity platform. Breadth meant the fraction of unique TCRs that were SARS-CoV-2-associated, whereas depth meant the fraction of total T cells that were SARS-CoV-2-associated. Each spike-specific TCR was assigned to its reactive spike region and to a CD4 or CD8 class using the MIRA data. Log10-transformed breadth and depth values were compared by one-way ANOVA with Sidak's multiple comparisons tests. TCRdb mirrors the immuneACCESS table, restricted to in-frame sequences. Some clones are absent from its copies; in checked studies, under half trace to an unresolved V gene, and the reason for the others is unknown. That table is the source of V, J and clone size, and D and trimming were worked out from the DNA. The sample table holds 150,000 to 200,000 clones, of which approximately 93% were seen once. Roughly 1.2% of the sample is held by the ten biggest clonotypes.

Paper-wide results and their limitations: Spike-specific TCR breadth and depth rose significantly after two AZD1222 doses compared with day 0 and with MenACWY recipients. Participants were mostly white British and included more females than males, and it was suggested by the authors that clonal diversity may have been underestimated. The 56-69-year group was small, and its depth increase did not reach significance, likely because of low power. Reportedly, almost half of the unique spike-specific TCRs recognized epitopes lying outside the regions that are mutated in the B.1.351 and B.1.1.7 variants. Because no day 14 peak-response samples were available, the repertoires could be characterized only after the peak T cell response. Conclusions about previously exposed vaccinees are limited because only five to seven AZD1222 recipients were SARS-CoV-2 seropositive at baseline. The whole spike protein was spanned by vaccine-associated CD4 TCRs, and dominant responses were seen in regions 160-218 and 743-854.

The receptor was derived from an adult who received the AZD1222 COVID-19 vaccine. The chain uses TRBV28 and TRBJ1-5, with 8 bases in between that match TRBD1. The starting material was peripheral blood, obtained 28 days after the second AZD1222 dose. The DNA is as follows: TGTGCCAGCAGCCATCAGGGGGCAGAACAGCCCCAGCATTTT. Its protein product is CASSHQGAEQPQHF.